One sample yielded the 2 T cell receptor beta chains listed below, sequenced in a study of technical replicates of blood from several donors (TCRdb year 2017). Preparation of the library involved the immunoSEQ multiplex PCR assay. TCRdb holds this immuneACCESS table with in-frame rearrangements only. Some clones are missing; in checked studies, unresolved V genes explain under half, and the rest has no known cause. The sample data list tens of thousands of clones, and about nine tenths of these were observed just once. Of the sample, 0.36% falls within the top ten clones. The sample consisted of T cells isolated from PBMCs. The receptors stem from a human donor in good health.

A few counts support this clone. V is TRBV11-3 and J is TRBJ2-2; D is possibly TRBD2 (6 bases). The CDR3 extends over 16 amino acids. CDR1 and CDR2 (germline): SGHNT, YENEEA. V lost 3 bases and J lost 3, with 14 bases in between. The CDR3 spells CASSLGLWGDTGELFF. The CDR3 region has the DNA TGTGCCAGCAGCTTGGGGCTCTGGGGGGACACCGGGGAGCTGTTTTTT.

V is TRBV6-5 and J is TRBJ2-7; 9 nucleotides agree with TRBD1. Germline V gene data show CDR1 as MNHEY and CDR2 as SVGAGI. With V trimmed by 2 bases and J by 2 bases, 1 base remained unmatched. The CDR3 runs to 14 residues. The CDR3 reads CASSYTGGPYEQYF. In DNA form, the CDR3 reads TGTGCCAGCAGTTACACAGGGGGCCCCTACGAGCAGTACTTC.